One sample yielded the 15 T cell receptor beta chains listed below, sequenced in a study of radiotherapy plus CTLA-4 blockade in lung cancer. The protocol was immunoSEQ multiplex PCR, while the TCRdb copy is restricted to in-frame clones and leaves out a portion. The sample has 45,000 or so clones; around 77% are singletons. Source: peripheral blood, taken from a patient treated with radiotherapy plus ipilimumab. These receptor sequences come from a human donor with non-small cell lung cancer who had stable disease on radiotherapy plus ipilimumab.

This clone was detected a few times. CDR3 amino acids: CASSPLGGYTF. For the CDR3, the DNA is TGTGCCAGCAGTCCCCTTGGTGGCTACACCTTC. The V and J genes are TRBV6-5 and TRBJ1-2; D gene uncertain. Trimming took off 5 bases at V and 7 bases at J, with 8 bases between the two ends. The CDR3 has 11 residues. Germline-derived CDR1 and CDR2 are MNHEY and SVGAGI.

The rearrangement uses TRBV28 and TRBJ1-1; the D is unclear. The V gene's germline CDR1 is MDHEN and CDR2 SYDVKM. This CDR3 contains 15 residues. The ends were cut back, 5 bases at V and 0 bases at J, with 13 bases in the middle. CDR3: CASSTPTGLNTEAFF. CDR3 bases: TGTGCCAGCAGTACTCCGACGGGCCTGAACACTGAAGCTTTCTTT.

The J gene is TRBJ2-3, the V gene TRBV10-1; 11 nucleotides agree with TRBD2. The V segment lost 0 bases and the J segment 5 bases; nucleotides outside the gene matches: 4. Per the germline V gene, CDR1 is WNHNN and CDR2 is SYGVQD (reference sequence). This CDR3 has 16 amino acids. CDR3 sequence: CASSESRLAGGDTQYF. The CDR3 coding sequence is TGCGCCAGCAGTGAGTCGCGCCTAGCGGGGGGAGATACGCAGTATTTT.

The CDR3 coding sequence is TGTGCCAGCAGCGATGCCCGGGACAAGGGTACAGATACGCAGTATTTT. Protein: CASSDARDKGTDTQYF. The gene calls are TRBV9 and TRBJ2-3, with D possibly TRBD1 on 6 matching bases. V was pared by 3 bases and J by 3 bases, with 17 bases between. This CDR3 has 16 residues. Germline values: CDR1 SGDLS, CDR2 YYNGEE.

This chain joins TRBV7-2 and TRBJ1-3, with D uncertain. V lost 1 base and J lost 0, with 4 bases in between. There are 14 residues in the CDR3. Germline V lookup: CDR1 SGHTA, CDR2 FQGNSA. The CDR3 spells CASSLEASGNTIYF. The CDR3 DNA is TGTGCCAGCAGCTTAGAGGCCTCTGGAAACACCATATATTTT.

The CDR3 region has the DNA TGTGCCAGCTCACCGGACAGGGTATACAATGAGCAGTTCTTC. Translated: CASSPDRVYNEQFF. This sequence joins TRBV18 and TRBJ2-1; TRBD1 aligns across 8 bases. Looked up from germline, CDR1 is KGHSH and CDR2 is LQKENI. After removal of 3 bases from V and 4 bases from J, the junction contained 2 bases not matched to a gene. The CDR3 sequence is 14 residues long.

This clone has just a few counts. The V call is TRBV7-6, the J call TRBJ1-1; D is ambiguous. The CDR3 spans 13 residues. The germline CDR1 and CDR2 sequences are SGHVS and FNYEAQ. V lost 4 bases and J lost 4, with 10 bases in between. In nucleotides, the CDR3 is TGTGCCAGCAGCTCAAGTACTGGCACTGAAGCTTTCTTT. As protein: CASSSSTGTEAFF.

This clone showed up just a few times. The chain carries TRBV5-1 and TRBJ1-1, with 9 bases fitting TRBD1. The CDR3 has 20 amino acids. V dropped 0 bases and J dropped 0; count of bases not matched to a gene: 15. Germline V gives CDR1 SGHRS, CDR2 YFSETQ. The CDR3 DNA follows: TGCGCCAGCAGCTTGGAAGAACAGGGGGCGCGGGCCGCTATGAACACTGAAGCTTTCTTT. Amino acids: CASSLEEQGARAAMNTEAFF.

This chain connects TRBV18 to TRBJ2-1; 8 bases agree with TRBD1. Germline-derived CDR1 and CDR2 are KGHSH and LQKENI. The CDR3 runs 15 residues. V lost 2 bases and J lost 4; bases outside the gene matches: 4. In DNA, the CDR3 is TGTGCCAGCTCACCATCCGGGACAGGTTACAATGAGCAGTTCTTC. Amino acids: CASSPSGTGYNEQFF.

The CDR3, as DNA: TGTGCCAGCAGTTTATCGGTCTTCGACAGATCGAATCAGCCCCAGCATTTT. This encodes CASSLSVFDRSNQPQHF. The chain combines TRBV27 with TRBJ1-5, with D tentatively TRBD1 (5 bases). The CDR3 spans 17 residues. Per the germline V gene, CDR1 is MNHEY and CDR2 is SMNVEV (reference sequence). V lost 0 bases to trimming and J lost 4 bases, with 16 bases between them.

This clone was observed a handful of times. This chain connects TRBV6-6 to TRBJ2-7; 7 bases agree with TRBD1. With V trimmed by 8 bases and J by 3 bases, 1 base remained unmatched. The CDR3 has 11 residues. Germline V gene sequence: CDR1 MNHNY, CDR2 SVGAGI (reference sequence). The chain's CDR3 is CASGDSYEQYV. Written as DNA, the CDR3 is TGTGCCAGCGGGGACAGCTACGAGCAGTACGTC.

CDR3 nucleotides: TGTGCCAGCAGCCCAGTAGCGGGAGCAGCCAAAAACATTCAGTACTTC. Translation: CASSPVAGAAKNIQYF. The V gene is TRBV7-6, the J gene TRBJ2-4; 9 nucleotides line up with TRBD2. Germline CDR1 SGHVS, CDR2 FNYEAQ. The CDR3 sequence is 16 residues long. V dropped 5 bases and J dropped 0; count of bases not matched to a gene: 5.

This clone came up once. This chain joins TRBV27 and TRBJ1-6, with a possible D match to TRBD1 (5 bases). Germline V gene sequence: CDR1 MNHEY, CDR2 SMNVEV (reference sequence). The CDR3 totals 17 residues. V lost 7 bases and J 3 bases, leaving 19 bases between the germline ends. The CDR3 sequence: CASTNLGTALYNSPLHF. In DNA form, the CDR3 reads TGTGCCAGCACTAATCTGGGGACGGCCCTCTATAATTCACCCCTCCACTTT.

The chain links TRBV2 to TRBJ1-1; D ambiguous. CDR1 is SNHLY, CDR2 FYNNEI, per germline. Trimming shortened V by 6 bases and J by 5 bases, and 10 bases separated the two germline ends. The CDR3 contains 12 residues. CDR3 protein: CASSGGGTEAFF. DNA of the CDR3: TGTGCCAGCAGCGGAGGAGGAACTGAAGCTTTCTTT.

The table lists this clone with a few counts. The V gene is TRBV9, the J gene TRBJ2-3; 10 nucleotides agree with TRBD1. Germline V gene data show CDR1 as SGDLS and CDR2 as YYNGEE. The trim removed 7 bases at V and 5 bases at J, leaving 7 bases unmatched. The CDR3 covers 14 residues. CDR3 sequence reads: CASGGQGRGDTQYF. The DNA of the CDR3 is TGTGCCAGCGGGGGACAGGGGAGGGGAGATACGCAGTATTTT.